The 17 T cell receptor beta chains below come from one sample, sequenced in a study of radiotherapy plus CTLA-4 blockade in lung cancer. Sequenced by immunoSEQ multiplex PCR; TCRdb stores in-frame clones only, minus some. The data hold tens of thousands of clones, with 75% to 80% observed a single time. Sequenced material: peripheral blood, taken from a patient treated with radiotherapy plus ipilimumab. These receptors all stem from a human donor with non-small cell lung cancer whose response to radiotherapy plus ipilimumab could not be evaluated.

CDR3 nucleotide sequence: TGTGCCAGCAGCGTAGAGGGGGGGCTAGCGGGATTGGGTGAGCAGTTCTTC. Translation gives CASSVEGGLAGLGEQFF. V gene TRBV9 combines with J gene TRBJ2-1, with 9 positions matching TRBD2. The CDR3 totals 17 residues. Germline lookup yields CDR1 SGDLS and CDR2 YYNGEE. Trimming cost V 0 bases and J 9 bases; bases outside gene matches: 13. Looking up the rest from reference TRBV9 and TRBJ2-1 gives the full variable domain: DSGVTQTPKHLITATGQRVTLRCSPRSGDLSVYWYQQSLDQGLQFLIQYYNGEERAKGNILERFSAQQFPDLHSELNLSSLELGDSALYFCASSVEGGLAGLGEQFFGPGTRLTVL.

This rearrangement joins TRBV25-1 to TRBJ1-2; the D gene is possibly TRBD1 (5 bases). The V end was cut by 4 bases, the J end by 4 bases, with 10 bases between. Germline V lookup: CDR1 MGHDK, CDR2 SYGVNS. The CDR3 runs 13 residues. CDR3 loop: CASSATGLYGYTF. CDR3 coding DNA: TGTGCCAGCAGTGCCACAGGCCTCTATGGCTACACCTTC.

CDR3 bases: TGTGCCAGCTCACCCGGAGGGGCGAACCGTAGAGCCAAAAACATTCAGTACTTC. This codes for CASSPGGANRRAKNIQYF. The chain carries TRBV18 and TRBJ2-4; the D gene is possibly TRBD2 (6 bases). V lost 3 bases and J lost 0, with 18 bases in between. Germline CDR1 and CDR2: KGHSH and LQKENI. This CDR3 spans 18 amino acids.

The genes are TRBV4-3 and TRBJ2-5, with D unclear. The CDR3 covers 14 residues. CDR1 is LGHNA and CDR2 is YSLEER in the germline V gene. V gave up 0 bases and J gave up 6 bases, with 11 bases separating them. The CDR3 bases are TGCGCCAGCAGCCAAGATCCAACGAGTAAGACCCAGTACTTC. Amino acid sequence: CASSQDPTSKTQYF.

The V call is TRBV6-5, the J call TRBJ1-2; maybe TRBD1 (6 bases). CDR3 length: 14 amino acids. Deletions cut 5 bases from V and 8 bases from J, with 18 bases between. CDR1 MNHEY and CDR2 SVGAGI come from the germline V gene. The DNA of the CDR3 is TGTGCCAGCAGTGAACAGGGATCCTATTCCGGCTACACCTTC. The encoded protein is CASSEQGSYSGYTF.

The V call is TRBV5-4, the J call TRBJ2-3, with a possible D match to TRBD1 (5 bases). Trimming took off 1 base at V and 0 bases at J, with 6 bases between the two ends. This CDR3 has 14 amino acids. CDR1 and CDR2 from the germline V gene are SGHNT and YYREEE (reference sequence). The CDR3 DNA reads as TGTGCCAGCAGCTTGAGGGGTAGCACAGATACGCAGTATTTT. Its translation: CASSLRGSTDTQYF.

The chain is built from TRBV19 and TRBJ2-7; D is perhaps TRBD1 (5 bases). The germline CDR1 and CDR2 sequences are LNHDA and SQIVND (reference sequence). V dropped 5 bases and J dropped 3 bases, with 20 bases sitting between them. The CDR3 runs 16 residues. The CDR3 region is CASSVSRATTFYEQYF. The CDR3 coding sequence is TGTGCCAGTAGTGTTAGCAGGGCCACAACATTCTACGAGCAGTACTTC.

This clone was counted a single time. This chain uses TRBV6-5 with TRBJ1-3; TRBD1 aligns across 7 bases. With 2 bases clipped from V and 9 bases from J, the junction kept 7 bases outside the gene matches. CDR1 and CDR2 (germline): MNHEY, SVGAGI. The CDR3 covers 14 residues. CDR3 DNA: TGTGCCAGCAGTTACCGGGACAGAACAAGCACCATATATTTT. This codes for CASSYRDRTSTIYF.

The chain carries TRBV6-5 and TRBJ2-5; D is possibly TRBD2 (6 bases). The CDR3 totals 13 residues. The germline V and J ends were trimmed by 6 bases and 3 bases, with 11 bases remaining between them. Germline values: CDR1 MNHEY, CDR2 SVGAGI. CDR3 sequence (DNA): TGTGCCAGCAGAAAAGGCGGGAAAGAGACCCAGTACTTC. Protein product: CASRKGGKETQYF.

This clone was counted between two and nine times. This chain links TRBV6-5 with TRBJ2-7; TRBD2 matches 10 bases. The CDR3 runs 16 residues. Germline V gene sequence: CDR1 MNHEY, CDR2 SVGAGI. J lost 4 bases, V lost 2 bases, and 8 bases had no gene match. Here the CDR3 DNA reads TGTGCCAGCAGTTACGGTCCTAGCGGGAGTCGGTACGAGCAGTACTTC. It specifies CASSYGPSGSRYEQYF.

J is TRBJ2-1 and V is TRBV6-5; D uncertain. V lost 0 bases and J lost 9, with 12 bases in between. The CDR3 has 14 amino acids. Germline V gene sequence: CDR1 MNHEY, CDR2 SVGAGI. The CDR3 nucleotides are TGTGCCAGCAGTTACTCCCAACTCACCTTTGAGCAGTTCTTC. This translates into CASSYSQLTFEQFF.

The chain is built from TRBV9 and TRBJ1-1, with 9 bases identical to TRBD1. CDR1 and CDR2 from the germline V gene are SGDLS and YYNGEE. V shed 3 bases, J shed 1 base, and the junction held 7 bases outside the gene matches. The CDR3 runs 16 residues. The CDR3 reads CASSGRTGEENTEAFF. Written as DNA, the CDR3 is TGTGCCAGCAGCGGAAGGACAGGGGAAGAGAACACTGAAGCTTTCTTT.

In this sample, this clone is medium-sized. The chain couples TRBV21-1 to TRBJ2-3; the D segment call TRBD2 is taken from the table without a DNA check. TRBV21-1 is deemed a pseudogene. This CDR3 comprises 15 residues. The CDR3 sequence is CASSTPRGMADTQYF. CDR3 in DNA: TGTGCCAGCAGCACCCCACGGGGAATGGCAGATACGCAGTATTTT.

The V gene is TRBV9, the J gene TRBJ2-1; 7 bases match TRBD2. V dropped 4 bases and J dropped 7; count of bases not matched to a gene: 17. The germline V gene has CDR1 SGDLS and CDR2 YYNGEE. This CDR3 has 17 residues. This CDR3 is CASSPEVGGGPSNEQFF. Here the CDR3 DNA reads TGTGCCAGCAGCCCGGAGGTGGGGGGAGGGCCCTCGAATGAGCAGTTCTTC. The complete variable domain, with remaining parts taken from reference TRBV9 and TRBJ2-1, reads DSGVTQTPKHLITATGQRVTLRCSPRSGDLSVYWYQQSLDQGLQFLIQYYNGEERAKGNILERFSAQQFPDLHSELNLSSLELGDSALYFCASSPEVGGGPSNEQFFGPGTRLTVL.

This clone was counted only a few times. The chain joins TRBV5-8 to TRBJ2-3; no definite D call. The CDR3 has 11 amino acids. Germline V gives CDR1 SGHTS, CDR2 YDEGEE. V lost 2 bases and J 5 bases, leaving 3 bases between the germline ends. The CDR3 DNA follows: TGTGCCAGCAGCTTCAGAGATACGCAGTATTTT. Encoded protein: CASSFRDTQYF.

Only a few counts were recorded for this clone. This sequence joins TRBV7-2 and TRBJ2-1; tentative D call: TRBD2 (7 bases). The CDR3 has 15 amino acids. The germline V gene has CDR1 SGHTA and CDR2 FQGNSA. Trimming shortened V by 2 bases and J by 3 bases, and 11 bases separated the two germline ends. The CDR3 reads CASSLKGGFYNEQFF. CDR3 bases: TGTGCCAGCAGCTTAAAGGGGGGGTTCTACAATGAGCAGTTCTTC.

The chain is built from TRBV19 and TRBJ1-2; 10 nucleotides line up with TRBD1. V dropped 8 bases and J dropped 11; count of bases not matched to a gene: 14. The germline V gene encodes CDR1 LNHDA and CDR2 SQIVND (reference sequence). The CDR3 runs to 14 residues. For the CDR3, the DNA is TGTGCCAGTCCTCCCCCCGGACAGGGGGTTGTTTACACCTTC. Translated: CASPPPGQGVVYTF.